This TCR beta chain is from a study of blood T cell repertoires in COVID-19 (dated by TCRdb to 2018 to 2021). A note on the overall study: Samples covering the acute and convalescent phases of COVID-19 were provided by collaborators in the United States, Italy and Spain. The prospective study material was composed of cDNA or gDNA derived from T cells, B-cell-depleted T cells, or PBMCs. Subjects who had been exposed to COVID-19, were actively infected with it, or had recovered from it provided the deeply sampled blood TCRbeta repertoires that made up the dataset. The repertoires were released in a freely available public database meant as a resource for research on the immune response to SARS-CoV-2. The samples were drawn from two sources: the first 160 participants of the ongoing ImmuneRACE study, and fewer than 1,500 subjects contributed by 6 global collaborators. Sample metadata almost always included a de-identified subject ID, COVID-19 status, age in years and sex. Where available, HLA class I and class II types were taken from metadata supplied by the sample provider and were not determined by assay-based typing.

Whole blood was collected in K2EDTA tubes by collaborating institutions according to the institutions' own protocols. For TCRbeta analysis, collaborators shipped samples in one of three forms: frozen whole blood, isolated PBMCs, or DNA extracted from either of those sample types. TCRbeta CDR3 regions were amplified from genomic DNA by means of the immunoSEQ Assay, a bias-controlled multiplex PCR. Processing in the source paper ran as follows. The number of nucleated cells in each sample was estimated by amplification of reference gene primers within the assay. To quantify the absolute abundance of each unique TCRbeta CDR3 rearrangement, sequence reads were collapsed and filtered. Productive Simpson clonality was computed per sample as the square root of Simpson's diversity index over productive rearrangements. As stored in TCRdb, this immuneACCESS dataset retains in-frame rearrangements with V and J assigned. A fraction of the clones does not appear; measured against another copy, unresolved V genes explain less than half of the discrepancy, and the remainder lacks a known reason. D and trimming come from the DNA, and the V and J calls and clone size come from that table. A total of about 120,000 clones appear in this sample, 88% of them only once. Of the sample, about 1.6% is held by the ten largest clones.

Results the study describes overall, beyond this receptor: Clinical and demographic metadata were provided uncurated, with the amount varying by source and participant.

Turning to this clone: Its specific antigen is unknown. Per-base qualities were not stored, and no clone one base away is much larger.

Trimming takes 6 bases off V and 5 bases off J; junction bases not matched to a gene: 11. The germline V gene sets CDR1 to MDHEN and CDR2 to SYDVKM. From its cysteine to its phenylalanine, the CDR3 spans 16 amino acids. The only DNA kept is the CDR3, 48 bases in frame from the first base. The sequenced sample consisted of peripheral blood. This sequence was found in a human donor in a cohort sampled during active COVID-19. The V and J segments used are TRBV28 and TRBJ1-5, and TRBD1 aligns with 9 junction nucleotides. The CDR3 region reads CASRVAGTGIYQPQHF. The bases are TGTGCCAGCAGAGTCGCCGGGACAGGGATTTATCAGCCCCAGCATTTT.